This T cell receptor beta chain was sequenced in a study of PD-1 blockade in classical Hodgkin lymphoma. Study-wide results and caveats: TCR diversity at baseline was reported to be reduced in newly diagnosed patients relative to healthy donors.

Assay: immunoSEQ multiplex PCR; the TCRdb copy retains only in-frame clones and omits some. Of some 45,000 clones in the sample, about 88% are singletons; the top ten hold just over 9%. Exposure to brentuximab vedotin varied, and each patient had relapsed following autologous stem cell transplantation. Trimming shortened V by 7 bases and J by 3 bases, and 12 bases separated the two germline ends. Germline lookup yields CDR1 SEHNR and CDR2 FQNEAQ (reference sequence). The CDR3 extends over 13 amino acids. As for this clone: Its antigen is as yet unknown.

The rearrangement links TRBV7-9 to TRBJ2-5; TRBD2 might be the D (6 bases). The sample in question was peripheral blood mononuclear cells (PBMCs), obtained at baseline. The TCR comes from a human donor with classical Hodgkin lymphoma. The CDR3 protein is CASKWGLEETQYF. CDR3 DNA sequence: TGTGCCAGCAAATGGGGACTTGAAGAGACCCAGTACTTC.